This is a list of T cell receptor beta chains from one sample in a study of control samples from healthy donors and cancer patients. Method: immunoSEQ multiplex PCR; TCRdb's copy keeps in-frame clones and lacks some. The sample includes about 110,000 clones, approximately 82% of them seen just once. The specimen was blood. The receptors derive from a man aged 18 to 29 in good health. Each CDR3 is given with its conserved first and last residue. The D gene is left open where the match is weak. Clone size appears in some rows only: once, few, many, or a class for an expanded clone.

>TRBJ2-1|TRBV24-1|NA|NA
CATSESTYNEQFF
TGTGCCACCAGTGAATCGACCTACAATGAGCAGTTCTTC
>TRBJ2-1|TRBV6-2/TRBV6-3|NA|NA
CASSYGTIKTPASYNEQFF
TGTGCCAGCAGTTACGGAACTATCAAAACCCCCGCGTCCTACAATGAGCAGTTCTTC
>TRBJ1-5|TRBV25-1|NA|NA
CASSEGQINQPQHF
TGTGCCAGCAGTGAAGGACAGATCAATCAGCCCCAGCATTTT
>TRBJ2-1|TRBV5-1|NA|NA
CASSPGSYPSYNEQFF
TGCGCCAGCAGCCCAGGGTCTTATCCCTCCTACAATGAGCAGTTCTTC
>TRBJ1-3|TRBV27|NA|NA
CASSPDRPGNTIYF
TGTGCCAGCAGCCCTGACAGACCTGGAAACACCATATATTTT
>TRBJ2-7|TRBV7-2|NA|NA
CASSSTNTYEQYF
TGTGCCAGCAGTTCAACGAACACCTACGAGCAGTACTTC
>TRBJ2-1|TRBV6-6|TRBD1|NA
CASSSQGVFDNEQFF
TGTGCCAGCAGTTCTCAGGGGGTCTTTGACAATGAGCAGTTCTTC
>TRBJ1-2|TRBV5-8|TRBD1|few
CASSLYATGASGYTF
TGTGCCAGCAGCTTGTATGCGACAGGGGCAAGCGGCTACACCTTC
>TRBJ1-1|TRBV4-1|TRBD1|NA
CASSRGQGPEAFF
TGCGCCAGCAGCCGTGGACAGGGCCCTGAAGCTTTCTTT
>TRBJ2-6|TRBV6-2/TRBV6-3|NA|NA
CASSKRGGQGLSGANVLTF
TGTGCCAGCAGCAAAAGAGGGGGTCAAGGTCTTTCTGGGGCCAACGTCCTGACTTTC
>TRBJ2-4|TRBV9|NA|NA
CASSVDGAKNIQYF
TGTGCCAGCAGCGTAGATGGGGCCAAAAACATTCAGTACTTC
>TRBJ1-6|TRBV27|NA|NA
CASSLTVRGNSPLHF
TGTGCCAGCAGTTTAACCGTAAGGGGAAATTCACCCCTCCACTTT
>TRBJ2-4|TRBV28|NA|NA
CASSSRRVWAKNIQYF
TGTGCCAGCAGTTCTCGACGAGTGTGGGCCAAAAACATTCAGTACTTC
>TRBJ1-1|TRBV5-1|TRBD1|NA
CASSPDRGEAFF
TGCGCCAGCAGCCCGGACAGGGGGGAAGCTTTCTTT
>TRBJ2-7|TRBV4-3|TRBD1|NA
CASSHSGTGESYEQYF
TGCGCCAGCAGCCACTCCGGGACAGGAGAATCCTACGAGCAGTACTTC
>TRBJ1-1|TRBV6-2/TRBV6-3|NA|NA
CASSYPTDRTANTEAFF
TGTGCCAGCAGTTACCCAACCGATCGGACAGCTAACACTGAAGCTTTCTTT
>TRBJ1-6|TRBV5-1|NA|NA
CASSLASRSSSSYNSPLHF
TGCGCCAGCAGCTTGGCCTCTAGGTCGTCAAGCTCCTATAATTCACCCCTCCACTTT
>TRBJ1-2|TRBV6-6|TRBD1|few
CASSFLQGNYGYTF
TGTGCCAGCAGTTTCCTACAGGGGAACTATGGCTACACCTTC
>TRBJ1-5|TRBV11-2|NA|few
CASSLSGSNQPQHF
TGTGCCAGCAGTCTATCAGGTAGCAATCAGCCCCAGCATTTT
>TRBJ2-3|TRBV7-9|TRBD2|NA
CASSSWTSGDTQYF
TGTGCCAGCAGCTCCTGGACTAGCGGAGATACGCAGTATTTT
>TRBJ2-5|TRBV2|NA|once
CASSGAQVLQETQYF
TGTGCCAGCAGTGGCGCTCAGGTTCTCCAAGAGACCCAGTACTTC
>TRBJ2-5|TRBV7-7|NA|NA
CASSLAAVMGQTQYF
TGTGCCAGCAGCTTAGCAGCCGTTATGGGACAGACCCAGTACTTC
>TRBJ2-2|TRBV11-2|NA|once
CASSLRGAPPGGELFF
TGTGCCAGCAGCTTAAGGGGGGCCCCCCCCGGCGGGGAGCTGTTTTTT
>TRBJ1-1|TRBV18|NA|NA
CASSRTENTEAFF
TGTGCCAGCTCGCGGACAGAGAACACTGAAGCTTTCTTT
>TRBJ2-7|TRBV19|NA|NA
CASSPGPGDYEQYF
TGTGCCAGTAGTCCGGGCCCAGGGGACTACGAGCAGTACTTC
>TRBJ2-1|TRBV14|NA|few
CASSQDGGLKNEQFF
TGTGCCAGCAGCCAAGACGGGGGGCTTAAGAATGAGCAGTTCTTC
>TRBJ2-2|TRBV5-6|NA|NA
CASSLGQNTGELFF
TGTGCCAGCAGCTTGGGACAGAACACCGGGGAGCTGTTTTTT
>TRBJ1-1|TRBV19|TRBD1|once
CASSFGTGAFF
TGTGCCAGTAGTTTCGGGACAGGAGCTTTCTTT
>TRBJ1-2|TRBV4-1|TRBD1|NA
CASSQDFGAGGIGYTF
TGCGCCAGCAGCCAAGATTTTGGGGCAGGGGGCATTGGCTACACCTTC
>TRBJ2-3|TRBV24-1|NA|NA
CATSDPGAGTDTQYF
TGTGCCACCAGTGATCCGGGGGCTGGCACAGATACGCAGTATTTT
>TRBJ2-4|TRBV6-2/TRBV6-3|NA|NA
CASSLGLAAGENIQYF
TGTGCCAGCAGCCTCGGATTGGCGGCCGGGGAAAACATTCAGTACTTC
>TRBJ1-1|TRBV20-1|NA|NA
CSVQKGAEAFF
TGCAGTGTTCAGAAGGGGGCTGAAGCTTTCTTT
>TRBJ2-7|TRBV10-2|TRBD1|NA
CASSVWGQGYEQYF
TGCGCCAGCAGTGTTTGGGGACAGGGGTACGAGCAGTACTTC
>TRBJ1-1|TRBV10-1|NA|once
CASSESSQIEAFF
TGCGCCAGCAGTGAGTCTTCCCAGATTGAAGCTTTCTTT
>TRBJ1-2|TRBV19|TRBD1|NA
CASSTDNFGTASYGYTF
TGTGCCAGTAGTACAGATAATTTTGGGACAGCCAGCTATGGCTACACCTTC
>TRBJ2-5|TRBV20-1|NA|NA
CSASFSGQYQETQYF
TGCAGTGCTAGTTTTAGCGGACAGTACCAAGAGACCCAGTACTTC
>TRBJ1-5|TRBV19|TRBD1|NA
CASSPTGTGPGLVGNQPQHF
TGTGCCAGTAGTCCGACCGGGACAGGGCCGGGGCTCGTAGGCAATCAGCCCCAGCATTTT
>TRBJ2-3|TRBV30|TRBD2|NA
CAWRIAGGGDTQYF
TGTGCCTGGAGGATAGCGGGGGGGGGAGATACGCAGTATTTT
>TRBJ2-5|TRBV4-3|NA|NA
CASSQDHGRGETQYF
TGCGCCAGCAGCCAAGATCACGGCAGGGGAGAGACCCAGTACTTC
>TRBJ1-6|TRBV5-8|NA|NA
CASSLVGGGNSPLHF
TGTGCCAGCAGCTTGGTAGGGGGTGGGAATTCACCCCTCCACTTT
>TRBJ1-2|TRBV7-2|TRBD1|NA
CASSATLGQGGGYTF
TGTGCCAGCAGCGCCACTTTGGGACAGGGAGGCGGCTACACCTTC
>TRBJ1-1|TRBV6-6|NA|NA
CASSYSKASFF
TGTGCCAGCAGTTACTCTAAAGCGTCTTTCTTT
>TRBJ1-1|TRBV6-6|NA|NA
CASSYPLNGAFF
TGTGCCAGCAGTTACCCCCTCAACGGGGCTTTCTTT
>TRBJ2-3|TRBV13|NA|NA
CASSSTGRADTQYF
TGTGCCAGCAGCTCGACGGGACGAGCCGATACGCAGTATTTT
>TRBJ2-1|TRBV7-9|TRBD1|NA
CASSRDRGLYNEQFF
TGTGCCAGCAGCCGTGACAGGGGTCTCTACAATGAGCAGTTCTTC
>TRBJ1-5|TRBV5-1|NA|NA
CASSLAPGVDNQPQHF
TGCGCCAGCAGCTTGGCCCCGGGGGTTGACAATCAGCCCCAGCATTTT
>TRBJ1-5|TRBV24-1|NA|NA
CATSDPRLQGSNQPQHF
TGTGCCACCAGTGACCCCCGACTACAGGGTAGCAATCAGCCCCAGCATTTT
>TRBJ1-2|TRBV5-4|TRBD1|NA
CASSPDRVNYGYTF
TGTGCCAGCAGTCCGGACAGGGTAAACTATGGCTACACCTTC
>TRBJ1-1|TRBV15|TRBD1|NA
CATSRGGQARLAFF
TGTGCCACCAGCAGAGGGGGACAGGCCCGGCTCGCTTTCTTT
>TRBJ2-7|TRBV6-2/TRBV6-3|NA|NA
CASSYLGRAHEQYF
TGTGCCAGCAGTTACCTTGGCAGAGCCCACGAGCAGTACTTC
>TRBJ1-2|TRBV28|NA|NA
CASRAPGPYYGYTF
TGTGCCAGCAGAGCACCGGGTCCATACTATGGCTACACCTTC
>TRBJ1-1|TRBV14|NA|NA
CASSRKTGWTEAFF
TGTGCCAGCAGCCGAAAAACAGGGTGGACTGAAGCTTTCTTT